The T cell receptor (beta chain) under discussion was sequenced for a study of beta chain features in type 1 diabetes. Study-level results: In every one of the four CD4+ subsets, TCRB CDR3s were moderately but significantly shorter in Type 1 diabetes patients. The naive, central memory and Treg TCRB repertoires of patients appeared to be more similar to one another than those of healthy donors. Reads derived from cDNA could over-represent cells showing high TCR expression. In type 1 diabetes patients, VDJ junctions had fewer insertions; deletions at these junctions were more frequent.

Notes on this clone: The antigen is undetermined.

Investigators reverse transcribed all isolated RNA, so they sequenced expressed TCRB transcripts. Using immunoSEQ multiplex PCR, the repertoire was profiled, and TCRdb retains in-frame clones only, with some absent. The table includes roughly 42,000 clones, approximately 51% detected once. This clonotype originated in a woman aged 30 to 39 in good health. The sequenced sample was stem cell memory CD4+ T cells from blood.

The CDR3 DNA reads as TGTGCCAGCAGCATGGGACAGGGGGGAACCTACGAGCAGTACTTC. Encoded protein: CASSMGQGGTYEQYF. This chain uses TRBV7-8 with TRBJ2-7, with 11 bases that match TRBD1. The V gene end was trimmed by 5 bases and the J gene end by 2 bases; junction bases not matched to a gene: 5. Germline V CDR1 and CDR2: SGHVS, FQNEAQ. The CDR3 contains 15 residues.